What follows describes a single T cell receptor (beta chain). A read error is possible here, since a much larger clone lies one base away. Time point described: newly diagnosed GD, antithyroid drugs for less than 3 months. Following extraction of RNA from PBMCs, that RNA was used to make the TCR library. Germline loops: CDR1 MDHEN, CDR2 SYDVKM. Trimming removed 8 bases at V and 3 bases at J, with 23 bases between. This CDR3 comprises 17 residues. The source of the sample is a study of regulatory T cells in long-lasting Graves disease. For TCR beta, libraries came from iRepertoire HTBI primers and Arm-PCR of CDR3 regions. TCRdb re-derived calls from the multiplex PCR reads in MiXCR, one entry per CDR3 protein. The sample yields fewer than 550,000 distinct CDR3 sequences, around 15% seen once. In addition, the sample was reused for a study of T cells in Graves' hyperthyroidism and ophthalmopathy.

The starting material was peripheral blood mononuclear cells (PBMCs), obtained at new diagnosis, from a patient treated with antithyroid drugs. This TCR came from a woman aged 18-29 years with Graves disease. This chain links TRBV28 with TRBJ1-5; D might be TRBD1 (6 bases). CDR3 DNA: TGTGCCAGCCGCCCGGGGGGGGGCCATATTACCAATCAGCCCCAGCATTTT. It yields the protein CASRPGGGHITNQPQHF.